This TCR beta chain came from a study of response to subunit inactivated influenza vaccine. TCRdb ran MiXCR on the RT-PCR reads and lists one entry per CDR3 protein. The sample lists about 800,000 distinct CDR3 sequences; roughly 20% were seen once. Deletions cut 3 bases from V and 0 bases from J, with 9 bases between. CDR3 size: 15 residues. Findings and limits, study-wide: Authors suggested that a seasonal influenza vaccination recruits few new T cells each time.

This clonotype was counted many times. Its antigen remains unidentified. The rearrangement joins TRBV12-3 or TRBV12-4 to TRBJ1-3; a weak D match, TRBD1 (5 bases). The sequencing used PBMCs from blood, collected roughly 5 days after vaccination. The TCR originated in a man aged 45-60 years who received an inactivated influenza vaccine. CDR3 bases: TGTGCCAGCAGTTTTCGGGGGTCCTCTGGAAACACCATATATTTT. Amino acids: CASSFRGSSGNTIYF.